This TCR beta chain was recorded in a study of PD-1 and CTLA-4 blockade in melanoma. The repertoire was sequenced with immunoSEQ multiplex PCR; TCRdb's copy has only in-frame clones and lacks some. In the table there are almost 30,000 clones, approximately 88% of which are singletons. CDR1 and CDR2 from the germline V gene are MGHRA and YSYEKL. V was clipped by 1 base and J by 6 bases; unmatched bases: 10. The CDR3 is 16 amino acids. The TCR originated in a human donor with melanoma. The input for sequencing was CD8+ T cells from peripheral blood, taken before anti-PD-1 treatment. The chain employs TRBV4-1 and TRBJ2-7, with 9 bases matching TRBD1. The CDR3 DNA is TGCGCCAGCAGCCAAGTTACGGTGGGACAGGGTGGCGAGCAGTACTTC. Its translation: CASSQVTVGQGGEQYF.